This TCR beta chain was obtained from a study of T cells after yellow fever vaccination. Study overall: Low-cell-number fractions underwent preparation using SMART-Seq v4 Ultra Low Input.

Findings and limits, study-wide: Primary-vaccination clones mostly resurfaced post-booster (under 98% CD4, about 87% CD8). Some clonotypes, a small share, were shared between CD4 and CD8 compartments.

This CDR3 comprises 17 residues. V trimming: 3 bases; J trimming: 4 bases; junction bases outside the gene matches: 5. TCRdb used MiXCR to reprocess the 5' RACE reads, holding one entry per CDR3 protein. The table has about 220,000 distinct CDR3 sequences, about 3% seen once. As concerns this clonotype: The target antigen is unknown.

The receptor's source is a man aged 18 to 30 who received the YFV17D yellow fever vaccine. The specimen was CD4+ T cells sorted from PBMCs, collected 10 days after the yellow fever booster vaccination. The chain joins TRBV12-3 or TRBV12-4 to TRBJ2-1, with 14 bases that match TRBD2. CDR3 region: CASSLSGLAGGYNEQFF. As DNA, the CDR3 is TGTGCCAGCAGTTTGTCCGGACTAGCGGGGGGTTACAATGAGCAGTTCTTC.